This T cell receptor beta chain was documented in a study of blood T cell repertoires in COVID-19 (dated by TCRdb to about 2020). Regarding the study in general: Samples from collaborators originated in the United States, Italy and Spain and spanned both the acute and convalescent phases of COVID-19. Sample metadata almost always included a de-identified subject ID, COVID-19 status, age in years and sex. The dataset comprised deeply sampled blood TCRbeta repertoires from subjects exposed to, actively infected with, or recovered from COVID-19. The repertoires were made available in a free public database intended to serve as a resource for research on the immune response to SARS-CoV-2. HLA class I and class II types, where available, came from metadata supplied by the sample provider rather than from assay-based typing. The prospective study material was composed of cDNA or gDNA derived from T cells, B-cell-depleted T cells, or PBMCs. Samples were obtained from the ongoing ImmuneRACE study (first 160 participants) and from about 1,300 subjects provided by 6 global collaborators. The study at large found these results: How much clinical and demographic metadata was included differed by source and by participant, and the metadata was provided uncurated.

Whole blood was collected in K2EDTA tubes by collaborating institutions according to the institutions' own protocols. For TCRbeta analysis, collaborator samples were shipped as frozen whole blood, as isolated PBMCs, or as DNA extracted from either sample type. Details on this clone: Its binding antigen is unknown. Base qualities are missing; no much larger clone stands one base away.

The germline V gene provides CDR1 ENHRY and CDR2 SYGVKD. The trim is 2 bases for V and 2 bases for J, with a gap of 9 bases between the germline ends. The CDR3 holds 14 amino acids from the cysteine to the phenylalanine. The DNA shown is the 42-base CDR3, in frame from base 1. TCRbeta CDR3 regions were amplified from genomic DNA using the immunoSEQ Assay, a bias-controlled multiplex PCR. In the authors' own workflow: Within the assay, amplification of reference gene primers was used to estimate how many nucleated cells each sample contained. Sequence reads were collapsed and filtered to measure the absolute abundance of every unique TCRbeta CDR3 rearrangement. For each sample, productive Simpson clonality was calculated as the square root of Simpson's diversity index over productive rearrangements. Sourced from immuneACCESS, this table was stored by TCRdb with only in-frame sequences that have V and J called. A share of the clones is absent; for the studies checked, an unresolved V gene accounts for under half, and the remainder has no known explanation. V, J and clone size were drawn from that table, and D and trimming were deduced from the DNA. The sample table holds under 300,000 clones, of which approximately 86% were seen once. Clones ranked in the top ten supply under 9% of the sample.

This TCR was recovered from a woman in her 70s with active or convalescent COVID-19. The sequenced sample was peripheral blood. The chain couples TRBV10-3 to TRBJ1-1; the best D guess is TRBD1, with 5 bases matching. The encoded CDR3 is CAISELQGNTEAFF. In nucleotides, the sequence is TGTGCCATCAGTGAGCTTCAGGGAAACACTGAAGCTTTCTTT.